This T cell receptor (beta chain) derives from a study of radiotherapy plus CTLA-4 blockade in lung cancer. The germline V gene encodes CDR1 GTSNPN and CDR2 SVGIG (reference sequence). J gave up 5 bases and V 2 bases, and 11 bases lay outside the gene matches. This CDR3 comprises 15 residues. This table comes from immunoSEQ multiplex PCR, and its TCRdb copy is limited to in-frame clones, with some not included. There are around 100,000 clones in the sample; approximately 77% occur only once, and roughly 3.1% lies in the top ten. V usage is TRBV30 and J usage is TRBJ2-5; 7 bases are shared with TRBD1. Sequencing used peripheral blood, obtained from a patient treated with radiotherapy plus ipilimumab. The TCR comes from a human donor with non-small cell lung cancer that progressed on radiotherapy plus ipilimumab. Some clones in this sample may be carry-over from other donors' samples. The DNA for the CDR3 is TGTGCCTGGAGTTTAATGAGGGGGCTCGAGGAGACCCAGTACTTC. The encoded protein is CAWSLMRGLEETQYF.